This T cell receptor (beta chain) was sequenced during a study of blood T cell repertoires in COVID-19. Study-level background: T cells, B-cell-depleted T cells, or PBMCs supplied cDNA or gDNA.

Assay: immunoSEQ multiplex PCR; the TCRdb copy retains only in-frame clones and omits some. Here the sample spans some 140,000 clones, 79% being singletons. The ends were cut back, 6 bases at V and 4 bases at J, with 9 bases in the middle. The germline gives CDR1 MNHEY, CDR2 SVGAGI. This CDR3 region has 12 residues. Sequencing input: peripheral blood. The chain is built from TRBV6-5 and TRBJ1-1; D is undetermined. The TCR originated in a man aged 60-69 years with acute or convalescent COVID-19. CDR3 bases: TGTGCCAGCAGCAGACATGGCACTGAAGCTTTCTTT. Translation: CASSRHGTEAFF.